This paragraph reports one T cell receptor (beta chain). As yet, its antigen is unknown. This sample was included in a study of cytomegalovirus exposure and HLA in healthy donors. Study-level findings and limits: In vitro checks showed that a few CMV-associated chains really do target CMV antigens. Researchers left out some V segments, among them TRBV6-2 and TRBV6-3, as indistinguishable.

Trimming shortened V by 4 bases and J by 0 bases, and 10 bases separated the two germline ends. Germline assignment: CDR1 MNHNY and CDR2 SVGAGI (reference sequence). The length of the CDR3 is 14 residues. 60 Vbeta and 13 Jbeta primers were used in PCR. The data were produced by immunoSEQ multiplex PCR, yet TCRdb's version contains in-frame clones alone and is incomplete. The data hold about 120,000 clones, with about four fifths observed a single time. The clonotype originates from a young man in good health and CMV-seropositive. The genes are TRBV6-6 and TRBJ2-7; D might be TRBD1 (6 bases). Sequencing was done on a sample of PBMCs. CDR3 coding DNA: TGTGCCAGCAGTTCGGACAGCAGCTCCTACGAGCAGTACTTC. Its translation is CASSSDSSSYEQYF.